This TCR beta chain came from a study of blood T cell repertoires in COVID-19. At the level of the study: Both acute and convalescent COVID-19 samples were obtained from the United States, Italy and Spain. In each case, the material was cDNA or gDNA derived from T cells, B-cell-depleted T cells, or PBMCs.

The protocol was immunoSEQ multiplex PCR, while the TCRdb copy is restricted to in-frame clones and leaves out a portion. The table has 250,000 or so clones, about 88% seen once. Those who participated ranged in age from about 18 to 95 years and resided in about 24 US areas. Recovered participants had two consecutive negative NP/OP PCR tests, healthcare professional clearance, or symptom resolution. This clone is a singleton in its sample. The germline gives CDR1 MDHEN, CDR2 SYDVKM. The CDR3 sequence is 19 residues long. V gave up 3 bases and J gave up 8 bases; unmatched junction bases: 24. The chain carries TRBV28 and TRBJ1-2; TRBD1 agrees at 7 bases. Sequenced sample: PBMCs or T cells enriched from blood (not recorded which). This sequence originates from a woman between 50 and 59 years old who had recovered from COVID-19. The CDR3 loop is CASSFSYLGNRGKERGYTF. The DNA of the CDR3 is TGTGCCAGCAGTTTTAGCTATTTAGGAAACAGGGGAAAAGAGAGAGGCTACACCTTC.